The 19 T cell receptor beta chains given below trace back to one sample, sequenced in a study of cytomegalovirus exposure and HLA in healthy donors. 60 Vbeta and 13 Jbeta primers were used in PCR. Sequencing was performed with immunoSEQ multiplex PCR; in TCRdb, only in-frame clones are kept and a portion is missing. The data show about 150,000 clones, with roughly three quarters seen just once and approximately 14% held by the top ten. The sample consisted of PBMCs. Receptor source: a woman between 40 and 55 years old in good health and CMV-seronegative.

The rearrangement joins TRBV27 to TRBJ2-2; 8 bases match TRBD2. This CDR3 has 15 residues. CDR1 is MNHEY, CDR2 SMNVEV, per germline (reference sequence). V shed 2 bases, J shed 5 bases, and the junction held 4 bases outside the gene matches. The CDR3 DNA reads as TGTGCCAGCAGTTTAGCGGGAGGCTCGACCGGGGAGCTGTTTTTT. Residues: CASSLAGGSTGELFF.

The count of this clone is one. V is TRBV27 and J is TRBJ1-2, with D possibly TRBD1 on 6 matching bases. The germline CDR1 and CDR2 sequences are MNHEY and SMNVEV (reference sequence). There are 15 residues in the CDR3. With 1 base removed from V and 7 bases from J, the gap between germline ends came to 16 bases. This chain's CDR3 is CASSLFGGVSGGYTF. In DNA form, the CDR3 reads TGTGCCAGCAGTTTATTTGGGGGCGTATCGGGTGGCTACACCTTC.

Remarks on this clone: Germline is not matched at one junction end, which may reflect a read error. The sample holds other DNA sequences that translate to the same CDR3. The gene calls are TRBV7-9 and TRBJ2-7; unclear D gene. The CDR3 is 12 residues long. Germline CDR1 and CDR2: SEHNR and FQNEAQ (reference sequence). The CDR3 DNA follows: TGTTCCAGCAGCTTCAGTTCCTACGAGCAGTACTTC. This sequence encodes CSSSFSSYEQYF.

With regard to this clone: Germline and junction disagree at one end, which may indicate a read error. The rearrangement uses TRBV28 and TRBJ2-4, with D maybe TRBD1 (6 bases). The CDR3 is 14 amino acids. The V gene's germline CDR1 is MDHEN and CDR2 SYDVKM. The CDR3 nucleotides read TGTGCCAGCAGACCCGGGACAAACAAAAACAGTCAGTACTTC. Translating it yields CASRPGTNKNSQYF.

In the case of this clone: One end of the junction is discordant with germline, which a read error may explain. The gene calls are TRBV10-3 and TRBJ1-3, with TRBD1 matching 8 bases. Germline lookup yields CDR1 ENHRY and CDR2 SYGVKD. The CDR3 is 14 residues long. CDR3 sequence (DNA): TGTGCCACCGACTGGACAGGGAGTGGAAACGCCATATATTTT. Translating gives CATDWTGSGNAIYF.

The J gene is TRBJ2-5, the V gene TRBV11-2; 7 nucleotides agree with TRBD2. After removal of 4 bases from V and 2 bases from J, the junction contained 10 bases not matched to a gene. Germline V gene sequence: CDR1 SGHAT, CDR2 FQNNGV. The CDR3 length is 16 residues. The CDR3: CASSWGSGEGQETQYF. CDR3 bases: TGTGCCAGCAGCTGGGGTTCGGGGGAGGGGCAAGAGACCCAGTACTTC.

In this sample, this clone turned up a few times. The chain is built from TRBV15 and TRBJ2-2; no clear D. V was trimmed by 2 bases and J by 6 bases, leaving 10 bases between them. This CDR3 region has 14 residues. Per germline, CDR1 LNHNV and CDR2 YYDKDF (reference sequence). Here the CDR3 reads CATSRLRVAGELFF. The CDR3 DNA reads TGTGCCACCAGCAGATTACGGGTGGCCGGGGAGCTGTTTTTT.

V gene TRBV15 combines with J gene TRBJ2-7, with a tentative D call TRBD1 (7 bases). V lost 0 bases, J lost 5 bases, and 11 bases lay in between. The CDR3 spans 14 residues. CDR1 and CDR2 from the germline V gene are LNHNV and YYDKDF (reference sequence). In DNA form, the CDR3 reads TGTGCCACCAGCAGAGATGTCAGGGGGGACGAGCAGTACTTC. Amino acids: CATSRDVRGDEQYF. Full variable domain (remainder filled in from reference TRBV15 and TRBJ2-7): DAMVIQNPRYQVTQFGKPVTLSCSQTLNHNVMYWYQQKSSQAPKLLFHYYDKDFNNEADTPDNFQSRRPNTSFCFLDIRSPGLGDTAMYLCATSRDVRGDEQYFGPGTRLTVT.

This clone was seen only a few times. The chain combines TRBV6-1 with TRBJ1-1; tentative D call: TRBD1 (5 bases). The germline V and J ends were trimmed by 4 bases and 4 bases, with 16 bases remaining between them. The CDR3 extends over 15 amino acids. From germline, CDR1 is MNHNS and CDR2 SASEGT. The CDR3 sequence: CASSVGHNLGTEAFF. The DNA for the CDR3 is TGTGCCAGCAGTGTGGGGCACAACTTAGGCACTGAAGCTTTCTTT.

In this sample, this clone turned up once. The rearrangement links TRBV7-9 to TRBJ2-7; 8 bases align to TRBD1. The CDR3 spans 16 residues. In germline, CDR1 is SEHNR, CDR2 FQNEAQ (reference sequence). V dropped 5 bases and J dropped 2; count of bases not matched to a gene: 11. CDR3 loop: CASSPTGQGKTYEQYF. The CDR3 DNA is TGTGCCAGCAGCCCCACAGGACAGGGAAAAACCTACGAGCAGTACTTC.

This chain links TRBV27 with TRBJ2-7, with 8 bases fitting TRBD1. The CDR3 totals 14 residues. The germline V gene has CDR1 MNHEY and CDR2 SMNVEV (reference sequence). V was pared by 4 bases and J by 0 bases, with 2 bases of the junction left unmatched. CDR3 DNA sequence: TGTGCCAGCAGTTGGGACAGGAGCTCCTACGAGCAGTACTTC. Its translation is CASSWDRSSYEQYF.

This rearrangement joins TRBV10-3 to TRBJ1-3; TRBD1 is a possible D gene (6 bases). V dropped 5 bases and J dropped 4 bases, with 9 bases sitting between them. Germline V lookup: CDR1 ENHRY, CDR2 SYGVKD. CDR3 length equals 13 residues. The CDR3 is CAISTGPGNTIYF. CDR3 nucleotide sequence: TGTGCCATCAGTACAGGGCCAGGAAACACCATATATTTT.

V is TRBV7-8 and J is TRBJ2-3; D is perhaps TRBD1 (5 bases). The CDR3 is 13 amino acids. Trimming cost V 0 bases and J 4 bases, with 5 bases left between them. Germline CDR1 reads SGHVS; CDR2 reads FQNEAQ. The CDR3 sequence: CASSLAGADTQYF. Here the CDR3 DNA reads TGTGCCAGCAGCTTAGCAGGGGCAGATACGCAGTATTTT.

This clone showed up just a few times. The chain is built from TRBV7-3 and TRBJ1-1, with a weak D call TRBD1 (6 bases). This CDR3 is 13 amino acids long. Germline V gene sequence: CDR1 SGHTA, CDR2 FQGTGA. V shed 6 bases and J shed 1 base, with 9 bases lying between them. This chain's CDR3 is CASRLGGNTEAFF. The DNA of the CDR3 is TGTGCCAGCAGACTAGGGGGGAACACTGAAGCTTTCTTT. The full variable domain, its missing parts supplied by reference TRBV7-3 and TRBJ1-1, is GAGVSQTPSNKVTEKGKYVELRCDPISGHTALYWYRQSLGQGPEFLIYFQGTGAADDSGLPNDRFFAVRPEGSVSTLKIQRTERGDSAVYLCASRLGGNTEAFFGQGTRLTVV.

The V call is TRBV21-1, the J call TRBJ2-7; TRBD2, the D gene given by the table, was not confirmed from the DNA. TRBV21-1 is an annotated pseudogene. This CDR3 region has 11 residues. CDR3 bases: TGTGCCAGCAGCAAACCGGGAGAGCAGTACTTC. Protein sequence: CASSKPGEQYF.

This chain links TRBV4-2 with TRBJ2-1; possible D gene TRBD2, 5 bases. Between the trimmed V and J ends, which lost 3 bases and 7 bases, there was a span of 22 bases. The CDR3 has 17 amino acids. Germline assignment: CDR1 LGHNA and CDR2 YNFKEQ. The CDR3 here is CASSQDSLGTVDNEQFF. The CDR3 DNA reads TGTGCCAGCAGCCAGGACTCTCTAGGCACCGTGGATAATGAGCAGTTCTTC.

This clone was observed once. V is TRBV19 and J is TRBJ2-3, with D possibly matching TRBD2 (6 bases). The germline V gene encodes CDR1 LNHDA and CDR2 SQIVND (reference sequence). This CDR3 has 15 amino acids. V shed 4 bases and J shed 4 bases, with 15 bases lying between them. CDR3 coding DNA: TGTGCCAGTAGTAACGGGGGACCCGGGCCAGATACGCAGTATTTT. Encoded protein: CASSNGGPGPDTQYF.

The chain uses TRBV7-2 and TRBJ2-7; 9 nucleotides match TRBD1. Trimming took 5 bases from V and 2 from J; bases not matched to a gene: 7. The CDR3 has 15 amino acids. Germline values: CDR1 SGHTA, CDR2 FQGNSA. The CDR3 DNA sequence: TGTGCCAGCAGCCTGGGACAGGGAGGGACCTACGAGCAGTACTTC. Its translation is CASSLGQGGTYEQYF.

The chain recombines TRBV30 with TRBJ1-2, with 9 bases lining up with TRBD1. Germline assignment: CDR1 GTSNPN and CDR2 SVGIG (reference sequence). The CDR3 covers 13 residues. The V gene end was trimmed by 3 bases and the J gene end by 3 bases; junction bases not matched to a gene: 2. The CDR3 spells CAWRTGGDYGYTF. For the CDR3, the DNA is TGTGCCTGGAGGACAGGGGGGGACTATGGCTACACCTTC.